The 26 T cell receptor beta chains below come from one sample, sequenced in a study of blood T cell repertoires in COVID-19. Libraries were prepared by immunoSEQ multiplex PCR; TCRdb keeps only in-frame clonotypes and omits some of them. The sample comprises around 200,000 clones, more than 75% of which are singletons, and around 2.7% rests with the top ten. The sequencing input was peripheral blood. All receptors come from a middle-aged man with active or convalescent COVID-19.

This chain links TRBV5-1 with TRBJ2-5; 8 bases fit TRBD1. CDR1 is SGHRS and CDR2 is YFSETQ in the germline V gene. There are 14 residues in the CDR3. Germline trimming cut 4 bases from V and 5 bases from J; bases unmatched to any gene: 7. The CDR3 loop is CASSQDRAWETQYF. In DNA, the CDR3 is TGCGCCAGCAGCCAGGACAGGGCGTGGGAGACCCAGTACTTC.

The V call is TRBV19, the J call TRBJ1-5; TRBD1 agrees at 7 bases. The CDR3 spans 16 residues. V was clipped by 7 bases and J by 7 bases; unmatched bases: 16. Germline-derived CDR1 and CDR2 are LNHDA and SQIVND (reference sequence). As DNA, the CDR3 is TGTGCCAGTACTCCTCTGGGACAGCGTTTGAACCAGCCCCAGCATTTT. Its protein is CASTPLGQRLNQPQHF. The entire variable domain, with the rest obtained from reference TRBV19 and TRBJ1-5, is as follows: DGGITQSPKYLFRKEGQNVTLSCEQNLNHDAMYWYRQDPGQGLRLIYYSQIVNDFQKGDIAEGYSVSREKKESFPLTVTSAQKNPTAFYLCASTPLGQRLNQPQHFGDGTRLSIL.

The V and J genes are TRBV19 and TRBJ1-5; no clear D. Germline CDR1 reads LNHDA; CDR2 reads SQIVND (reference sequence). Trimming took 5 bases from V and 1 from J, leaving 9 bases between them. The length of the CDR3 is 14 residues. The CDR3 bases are TGTGCCAGTAGTGGAACAGCAAGCAATCAGCCCCAGCATTTT. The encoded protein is CASSGTASNQPQHF.

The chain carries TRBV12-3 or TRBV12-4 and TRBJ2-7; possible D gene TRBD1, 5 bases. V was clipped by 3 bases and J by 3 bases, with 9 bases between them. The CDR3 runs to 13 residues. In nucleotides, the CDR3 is TGTGCCAGCAGTTTCTTAGGGGACTACGAGCAGTACTTC. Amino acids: CASSFLGDYEQYF.

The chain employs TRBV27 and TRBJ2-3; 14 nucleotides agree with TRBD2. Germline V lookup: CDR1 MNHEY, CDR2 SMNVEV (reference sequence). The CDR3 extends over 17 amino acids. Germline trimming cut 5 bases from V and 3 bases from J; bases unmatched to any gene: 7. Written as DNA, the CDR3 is TGTGCCAGCAGTGAACTGGGACTAGCGGGGGAGACAGATACGCAGTATTTT. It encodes CASSELGLAGETDTQYF.

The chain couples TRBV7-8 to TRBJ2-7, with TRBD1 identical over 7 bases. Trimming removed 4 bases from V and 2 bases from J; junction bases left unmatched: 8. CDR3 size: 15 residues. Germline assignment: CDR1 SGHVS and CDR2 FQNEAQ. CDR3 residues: CASSSQTGRPYEQYF. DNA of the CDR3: TGTGCCAGCAGCTCCCAGACAGGGCGCCCCTACGAGCAGTACTTC.

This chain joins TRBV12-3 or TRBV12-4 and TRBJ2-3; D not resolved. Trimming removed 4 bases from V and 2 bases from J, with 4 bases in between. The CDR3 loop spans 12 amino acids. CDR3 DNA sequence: TGTGCCAGCAGTTACTCCACAGATACGCAGTATTTT. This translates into CASSYSTDTQYF.

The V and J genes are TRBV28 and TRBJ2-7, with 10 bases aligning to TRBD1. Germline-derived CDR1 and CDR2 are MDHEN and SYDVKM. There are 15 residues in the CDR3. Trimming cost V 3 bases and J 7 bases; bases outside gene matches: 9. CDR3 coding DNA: TGTGCCAGCAGTTTTGGGACAGGGGTACGAGAAGAGCAGTACTTC. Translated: CASSFGTGVREEQYF.

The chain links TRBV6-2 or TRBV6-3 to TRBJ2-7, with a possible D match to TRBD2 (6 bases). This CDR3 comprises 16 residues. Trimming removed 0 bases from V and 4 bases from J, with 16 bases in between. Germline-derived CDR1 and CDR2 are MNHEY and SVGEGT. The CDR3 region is CASSYSLRVEGYEQYF. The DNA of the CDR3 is TGTGCCAGCAGTTACTCGCTTAGAGTGGAGGGATACGAGCAGTACTTC.

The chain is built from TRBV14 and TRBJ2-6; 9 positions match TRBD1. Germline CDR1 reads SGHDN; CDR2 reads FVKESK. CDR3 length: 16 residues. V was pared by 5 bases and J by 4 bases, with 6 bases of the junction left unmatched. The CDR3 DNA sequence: TGTGCCAGCAGCACCGGGACAGGGAGAGGGGCCAACGTCCTGACTTTC. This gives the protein CASSTGTGRGANVLTF.

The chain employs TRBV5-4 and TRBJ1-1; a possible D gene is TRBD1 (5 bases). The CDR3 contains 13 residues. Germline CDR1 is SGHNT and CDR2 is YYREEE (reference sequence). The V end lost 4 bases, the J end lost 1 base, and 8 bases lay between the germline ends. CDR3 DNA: TGTGCCAGCAGCCCAGGACAGAACACTGAAGCTTTCTTT. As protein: CASSPGQNTEAFF. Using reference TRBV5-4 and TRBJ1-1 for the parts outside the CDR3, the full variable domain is ETGVTQSPTHLIKTRGQQVTLRCSSQSGHNTVSWYQQALGQGPQFIFQYYREEENGRGNFPPRFSGLQFPNYSSELNVNALELDDSALYLCASSPGQNTEAFFGQGTRLTVV.

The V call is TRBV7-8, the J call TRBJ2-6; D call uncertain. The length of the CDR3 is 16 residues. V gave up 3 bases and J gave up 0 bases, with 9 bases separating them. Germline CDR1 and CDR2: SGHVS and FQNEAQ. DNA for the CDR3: TGTGCCAGCAGCTTCGAGTCTCCCTCTGGGGCCAACGTCCTGACTTTC. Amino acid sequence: CASSFESPSGANVLTF.

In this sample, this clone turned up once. CDR3 sequence: CASSFQGNANTGELFF. DNA of the CDR3: TGTGCCAGCAGCTTCCAGGGGAACGCGAACACCGGGGAGCTGTTTTTT. The genes are TRBV11-3 and TRBJ2-2, with D tentatively TRBD1 (6 bases). This CDR3 spans 16 amino acids. V lost 3 bases to trimming and J lost 0 bases, with 11 bases between them. The germline V gene has CDR1 SGHNT and CDR2 YENEEA.

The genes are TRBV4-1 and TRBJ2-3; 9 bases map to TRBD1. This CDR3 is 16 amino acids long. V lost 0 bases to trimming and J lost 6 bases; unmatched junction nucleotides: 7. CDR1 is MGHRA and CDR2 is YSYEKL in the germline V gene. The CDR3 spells CASSQELGQGSDTQYF. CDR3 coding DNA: TGCGCCAGCAGCCAAGAATTAGGACAGGGGTCCGATACGCAGTATTTT.

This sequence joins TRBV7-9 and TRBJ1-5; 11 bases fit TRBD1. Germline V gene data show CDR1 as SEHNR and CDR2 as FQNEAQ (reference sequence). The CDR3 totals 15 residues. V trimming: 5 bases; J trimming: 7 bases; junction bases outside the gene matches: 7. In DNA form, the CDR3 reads TGTGCCAGCAGCCCGGGACAGGGGGGAGGACAGCCCCAGCATTTT. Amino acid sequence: CASSPGQGGGQPQHF.

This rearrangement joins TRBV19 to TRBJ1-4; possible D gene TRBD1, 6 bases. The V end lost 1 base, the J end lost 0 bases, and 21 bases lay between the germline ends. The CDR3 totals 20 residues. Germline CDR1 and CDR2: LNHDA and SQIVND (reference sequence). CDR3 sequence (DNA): TGTGCCAGTAGTATAGTGCAGGGGAAGTCGGTCGGGGCAACTAATGAAAAACTGTTTTTT. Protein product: CASSIVQGKSVGATNEKLFF.

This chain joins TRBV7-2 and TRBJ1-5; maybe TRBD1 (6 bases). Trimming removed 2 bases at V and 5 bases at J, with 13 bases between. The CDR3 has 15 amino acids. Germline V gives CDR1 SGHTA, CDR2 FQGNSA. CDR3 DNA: TGTGCCAGCAGCTTATACGGACAGAGATATCAGCCCCAGCATTTT. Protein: CASSLYGQRYQPQHF.

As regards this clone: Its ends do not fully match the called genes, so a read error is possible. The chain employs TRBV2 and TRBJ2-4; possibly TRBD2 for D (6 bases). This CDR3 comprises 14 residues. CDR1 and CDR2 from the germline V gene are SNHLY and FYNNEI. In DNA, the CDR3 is TGTGCCAGCAGTGAACGGTTATCGGGCAGGGAGGCTTTCTTC. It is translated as CASSERLSGREAFF. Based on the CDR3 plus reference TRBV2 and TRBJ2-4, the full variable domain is EPEVTQTPSHQVTQMGQEVILRCVPISNHLYFYWYRQILGQKVEFLVSFYNNEISEKSEIFDDQFSVERPDGSNFTLKIRSTKLEDSAMYFCASSERLSGREAFFGAGTRLSVL.

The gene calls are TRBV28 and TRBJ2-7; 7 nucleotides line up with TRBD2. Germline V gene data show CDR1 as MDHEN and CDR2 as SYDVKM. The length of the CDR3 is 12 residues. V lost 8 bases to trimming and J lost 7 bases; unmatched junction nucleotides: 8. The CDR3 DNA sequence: TGTGCCAGCCTCCGGGGGGTCGAGGAGCAGTACTTC. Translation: CASLRGVEEQYF.

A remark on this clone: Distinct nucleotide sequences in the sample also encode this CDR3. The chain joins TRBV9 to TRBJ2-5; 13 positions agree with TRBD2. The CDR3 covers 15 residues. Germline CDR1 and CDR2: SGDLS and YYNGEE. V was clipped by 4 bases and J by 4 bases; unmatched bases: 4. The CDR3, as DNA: TGTGCCAGCAGCCGACTAGCGGGGGGAAGAGAGACCCAGTACTTC. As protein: CASSRLAGGRETQYF.

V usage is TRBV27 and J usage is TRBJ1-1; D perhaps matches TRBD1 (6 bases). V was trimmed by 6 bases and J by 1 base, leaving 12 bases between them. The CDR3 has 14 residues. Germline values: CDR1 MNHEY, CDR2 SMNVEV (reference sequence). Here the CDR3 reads CASRFSDRNTEAFF. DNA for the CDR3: TGTGCCAGCAGGTTCTCGGACAGGAACACTGAAGCTTTCTTT.

The CDR3 loop reads CASSTAMNTEAFF. The DNA for the CDR3 is TGTGCCAGCAGTACTGCCATGAACACTGAAGCTTTCTTT. The rearrangement uses TRBV28 and TRBJ1-1; D uncertain. The length of the CDR3 is 13 residues. Trimming removed 5 bases from V and 0 bases from J, with 7 bases in between. CDR1 and CDR2 from the germline V gene are MDHEN and SYDVKM.

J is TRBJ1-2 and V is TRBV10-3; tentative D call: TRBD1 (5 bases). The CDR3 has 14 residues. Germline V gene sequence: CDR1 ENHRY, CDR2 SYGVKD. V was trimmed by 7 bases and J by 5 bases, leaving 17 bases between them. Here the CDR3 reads CAITQTEEEYGYTF. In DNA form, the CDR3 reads TGTGCCATCACCCAGACAGAAGAGGAGTATGGCTACACCTTC.

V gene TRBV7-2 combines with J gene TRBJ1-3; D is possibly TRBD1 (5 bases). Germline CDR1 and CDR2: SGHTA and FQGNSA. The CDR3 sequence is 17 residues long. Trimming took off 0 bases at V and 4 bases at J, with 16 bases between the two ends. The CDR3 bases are TGTGCCAGCAGCTTAGCGTCTGGGGGGTCGAGGGGAAACACCATATATTTT. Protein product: CASSLASGGSRGNTIYF.

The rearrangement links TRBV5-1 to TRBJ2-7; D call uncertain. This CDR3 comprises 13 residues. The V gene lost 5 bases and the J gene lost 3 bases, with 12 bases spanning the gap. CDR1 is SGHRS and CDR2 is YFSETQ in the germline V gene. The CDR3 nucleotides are TGCGCCAGCAGGGTCGAAACTTACTACGAGCAGTACTTC. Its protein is CASRVETYYEQYF.

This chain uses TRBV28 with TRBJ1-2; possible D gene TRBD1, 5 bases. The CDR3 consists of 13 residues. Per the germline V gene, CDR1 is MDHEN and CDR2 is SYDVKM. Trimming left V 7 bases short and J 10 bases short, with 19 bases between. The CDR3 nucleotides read TGTGCCAGCATAGGGCAGGGCATATCAGACTACACCTTC. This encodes CASIGQGISDYTF.